This record covers a single T cell receptor beta chain. This clonotype was seen ten or more times. The antigen this receptor binds is unknown. Qualities for individual bases were not recorded, and no much larger clone is one base off. This entry belongs to a study of T cells after yellow fever vaccination (dated by TCRdb to the late 2010s). Looking at the study overall: The SMART-Seq v4 Ultra Low Input RNA kit was used to prepare libraries from fractions with low cell numbers. Two healthy male donors, one aged 18 to 30 and one aged 30 to 40 years, made up the cohort. Bulk PBMC replicates and cell subsets were isolated from blood drawn at multiple timepoints before and after both primary and secondary immunization. To follow T-cell clones before and after primary and booster YFV17D yellow fever vaccination, bulk TCR alpha and beta repertoires were sequenced over time. What the research found in general, with its limitations: The study included only a couple of donors, which limits how far the findings can be generalized. The secondary T-cell response was found to be weaker but faster than the primary response, with a peak reached on day 5 rather than on day 15. FACS-sorted repertoires could contain abundant contaminating clonotypes from the bulk population, so computational filtering was required. Most clones expanded after primary vaccination were re-detected after the booster (96% of CD4 and approximately 85% of CD8), suggesting broad memory maintenance. A small share of clonotypes was detected in both CD4 and CD8 compartments, with the overlap likely arising from convergent recombination.

Synthesis of TCR cDNA relied on 5'RACE template switching, a step that introduced a universal primer site along with unique molecular identifiers. cDNA synthesis was primed from both the TCR alpha and TCR beta constant segments. Libraries were amplified in two PCR steps, with sample barcodes and sequencing adapters added in the second step. Sequencing of libraries was done on Illumina HiSeq 2500 (2x100 bp) or NovaSeq (2x150 bp). In the source study's methods: MIGEC handled demultiplexing of reads and collapsing into UMI consensus sequences, while MiXCR performed V(D)J alignment. Clonotypes responding to the vaccine were identified with edgeR on replicate PBMC samples, with the criteria of FDR below 0.01 and a log2 fold change above 5 up to day 15. Each bulk clonotype received a CD4 or CD8 identity based on whether the sequenced CD4 or CD8 repertoire contained that clonotype at higher abundance. The raw public reads went through TCRdb reprocessing: fastp at Q25, MiXCR clone calling, in-frame beta chains kept. Each entry merges the rows of one CDR3 protein and shows their most common DNA and genes. TCRdb, rather than the study authors, made the V and J calls. The sample data list 100,000 to 150,000 distinct CDR3 sequences, and about 7.4% of these were observed just once. The ten largest account for roughly 2.6% of the sample.

From its cysteine to its phenylalanine, the CDR3 spans 14 amino acids. Just the 42-base CDR3 DNA is kept, in frame starting at base 1. CDR1 and CDR2 are drawn from the germline V gene: SGHTA, FQGNSA. The germline V and J ends show losses of 6 bases and 6 bases respectively, and no gene match explains 7 bases of the junction. This specimen's treatment or condition label, interpreted: live attenuated yellow fever vaccine strain. PBMCs were isolated from peripheral blood using a standard Ficoll-Paque protocol. Dynabeads CD4 and CD8 positive selection kits were used to isolate CD4 and CD8 T-cell fractions. TriZol was used to extract RNA from bulk PBMCs, from CD4 and CD8 fractions, and from dextramer-positive and dextramer-negative fractions.

The chain joins TRBV7-2 to TRBJ2-3, and TRBD1 matches 9 of the central bases. This clonotype was sampled from a man between 18 and 35 years old who received the YFV17D yellow fever vaccine. Sample: CD4+ T cells sorted from PBMCs, taken 9 to 11 days after the first yellow fever vaccination. The nucleotide sequence is TGTGCCAGCAGTTCAGGGACAGGGAGGGATACGCAGTATTTT. This encodes CASSSGTGRDTQYF.